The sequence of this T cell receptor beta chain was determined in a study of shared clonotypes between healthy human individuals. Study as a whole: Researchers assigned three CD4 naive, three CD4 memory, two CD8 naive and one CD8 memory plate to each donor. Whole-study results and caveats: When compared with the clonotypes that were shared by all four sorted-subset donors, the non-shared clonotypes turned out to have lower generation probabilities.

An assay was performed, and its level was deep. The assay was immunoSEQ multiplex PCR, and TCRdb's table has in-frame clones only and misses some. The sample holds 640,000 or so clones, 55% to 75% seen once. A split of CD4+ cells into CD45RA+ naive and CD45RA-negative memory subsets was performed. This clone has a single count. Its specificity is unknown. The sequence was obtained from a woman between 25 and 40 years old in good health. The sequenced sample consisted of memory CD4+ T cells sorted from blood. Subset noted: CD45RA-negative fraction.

CDR3 amino acids: CASSFTGTLNYGYTF. Here the CDR3 DNA reads TGTGCCAGCAGCTTTACAGGGACTCTTAACTATGGCTACACCTTC. The rearrangement uses TRBV7-9 and TRBJ1-2, with D possibly TRBD1 on 6 matching bases. This CDR3 spans 15 amino acids. Germline V gene data show CDR1 as SEHNR and CDR2 as FQNEAQ (reference sequence). Trimming took 3 bases from V and 1 from J, leaving 12 bases between them.